The 32 T cell receptor beta chains below come from one sample, sequenced in a study of T cells in Graves' hyperthyroidism and ophthalmopathy. The investigators amplified TCR beta CDR3 regions from RNA transcripts. First-round RT-PCR with HTBI primers amplified the TCR CDR3 region. TCRdb called the multiplex PCR reads again in MiXCR, with one record for every CDR3 protein. The sample lists a few hundred thousand distinct CDR3 sequences; more than 14% were seen once. Material for sequencing was blood. All receptors derive from a woman in her forties with Graves' hyperthyroidism that later progressed to Graves' ophthalmopathy.

There are many counts of this clonotype. The genes are TRBV11-2 and TRBJ2-7; possibly TRBD2 for D (5 bases). From germline, CDR1 is SGHAT and CDR2 FQNNGV. There are 15 residues in the CDR3. Between the trimmed V and J ends, which lost 6 bases and 3 bases, there was a span of 18 bases. Written as DNA, the CDR3 is TGTGCCAGCAGTAGGGCCGGGAACGATTACTACGAGCAGTACTTC. Amino acids: CASSRAGNDYYEQYF.

At least ten counts were recorded for this clonotype. The chain is built from TRBV7-9 and TRBJ2-7, with 15 nucleotides matching TRBD2. The CDR3 length is 17 residues. CDR1 and CDR2 from the germline V gene are SEHNR and FQNEAQ (reference sequence). Trimming at V came to 5 bases and at J to 5 bases, leaving 10 bases not matched to a gene. The CDR3 loop is CASSPLRTSGRDDEQYF. Written as DNA, the CDR3 is TGTGCCAGCAGCCCCCTCCGGACTAGCGGGAGGGATGACGAGCAGTACTTC.

The V gene is TRBV2, the J gene TRBJ1-1, with a weak D call TRBD1 (6 bases). The CDR3 spans 15 residues. Trimming pared 7 bases from V and 4 bases from J, leaving 19 bases between. CDR1 and CDR2 from the germline V gene are SNHLY and FYNNEI. The CDR3 coding sequence is TGTGCCAGCATGTTCAGGGGCCCCACGAGCACTGAAGCTTTCTTT. Protein: CASMFRGPTSTEAFF.

In this sample, this clonotype turned up a few times. V usage is TRBV13 and J usage is TRBJ2-1, with D possibly TRBD1 on 6 matching bases. From germline, CDR1 is PRHDT and CDR2 FYEKMQ (reference sequence). The CDR3 runs to 15 residues. Trimming cost V 6 bases and J 0 bases, with 12 bases left between them. The CDR3 protein is CASSHDRSSYNEQFF. CDR3 bases: TGTGCCAGCAGTCACGACAGGTCCTCCTACAATGAGCAGTTCTTC.

This chain joins TRBV2 and TRBJ1-4, with 9 bases identical to TRBD1. Germline values: CDR1 SNHLY, CDR2 FYNNEI. Trimming removed 7 bases from V and 8 bases from J; junction bases left unmatched: 8. This CDR3 is built from 14 residues. The CDR3 DNA reads as TGTGCCAGCATTGTGACAGGGACAGGGGAAAAACTGTTTTTT. Protein: CASIVTGTGEKLFF.

This clonotype came up many times. J is TRBJ1-1 and V is TRBV29-1; D is unresolved. There are 12 residues in the CDR3. The V end was cut by 8 bases, the J end by 0 bases, with 10 bases between. Per germline, CDR1 SQVTM and CDR2 ANQGSEA. CDR3 in amino acids: CSTDGLNTEAFF. Here the CDR3 DNA reads TGCAGCACGGACGGATTGAACACTGAAGCTTTCTTT.

This clonotype was observed at least ten times. The V call is TRBV29-1, the J call TRBJ2-2; 7 bases align to TRBD1. Germline assignment: CDR1 SQVTM and CDR2 ANQGSEA. The CDR3 has 15 amino acids. The junction had 11 bases not matched to a gene; V was cut back by 6 bases and J by 4 bases. The CDR3 region is CSVEQGRGSTGELFF. In nucleotides, the CDR3 is TGCAGCGTGGAACAGGGGCGCGGAAGCACCGGGGAGCTGTTTTTT.

This clonotype appeared a few times. The V and J genes are TRBV7-6 and TRBJ2-3; D is undetermined. Trimming pared 5 bases from V and 6 bases from J, leaving 18 bases between. The germline CDR1 and CDR2 sequences are SGHVS and FNYEAQ. This CDR3 is built from 15 residues. The CDR3 nucleotides are TGTGCCAGCAGCGGGTTTGACGGAGAAGGGGATACGCAGTATTTT. Translating it yields CASSGFDGEGDTQYF.

This clonotype was picked up a small number of times. The chain joins TRBV20-1 to TRBJ2-2; D unresolved. The germline CDR1 and CDR2 sequences are DFQATT and SNEGSKA (reference sequence). There are 13 residues in the CDR3. V was cut by 6 bases and J by 0 bases, with 8 bases left in between. DNA of the CDR3: TGCAGTGCACCCTACCCGAACACCGGGGAGCTGTTTTTT. Residues: CSAPYPNTGELFF.

With regard to this clonotype: With a much larger clone just one base away, this may be a read error. This chain links TRBV6-8 with TRBJ2-7; D gene unclear. The V gene's germline CDR1 is MNHGY and CDR2 SAAAGT. The CDR3 has 10 amino acids. The CDR3 sequence: CASIYRARYF. The CDR3 region has the DNA TGTGCCAGCATTTACCGGGCGCGGTACTTC.

This clonotype was observed many times. The V and J genes are TRBV28 and TRBJ1-1; no definite D call. The CDR3 has 14 residues. Between the trimmed V and J ends, which lost 2 bases and 0 bases, there was a span of 7 bases. The germline V gene encodes CDR1 MDHEN and CDR2 SYDVKM. In DNA, the CDR3 is TGTGCCAGCAGTTTAAGGCAGATGAACACTGAAGCTTTCTTT. Translation: CASSLRQMNTEAFF. Full variable domain (remainder filled in from reference TRBV28 and TRBJ1-1): DVKVTQSSRYLVKRTGEKVFLECVQDMDHENMFWYRQDPGLGLRLIYFSYDVKMKEKGDIPEGYSVSREKKERFSLILESASTNQTSMYLCASSLRQMNTEAFFGQGTRLTVV.

In its sample, this clonotype was seen a few times. The J gene is TRBJ1-5, the V gene TRBV19; no clear D. CDR1 and CDR2 (germline): LNHDA, SQIVND (reference sequence). V lost 3 bases and J lost 11, with 8 bases in between. The CDR3 extends over 11 amino acids. The CDR3, as DNA: TGTGCCAGTAGTATGGCGGAGTCCCAGCATTTT. As protein: CASSMAESQHF.

The genes are TRBV27 and TRBJ1-2; 9 bases map to TRBD1. Trimming at V came to 0 bases and at J to 5 bases, leaving 4 bases not matched to a gene. This CDR3 has 15 amino acids. Germline CDR1 MNHEY, CDR2 SMNVEV (reference sequence). The CDR3: CASSLSTGGRYGYTF. Written as DNA, the CDR3 is TGTGCCAGCAGTTTATCCACAGGGGGCCGGTATGGCTACACCTTC.

The CDR3: CASSPTTSFPKNAEAFF. DNA for the CDR3: TGCGCCAGCAGCCCAACGACAAGTTTCCCCAAAAATGCTGAAGCTTTCTTT. This rearrangement joins TRBV4-1 to TRBJ1-1; the D is unclear. Germline lookup yields CDR1 MGHRA and CDR2 YSYEKL. The CDR3 is 17 residues long. Trimming pared 4 bases from V and 6 bases from J, leaving 24 bases between.

This clonotype was recorded at least ten times. The CDR3 bases are TGTGCCAGCAGCCATCCTACGACCGGGGAGCTGTTTTTT. It is translated as CASSHPTTGELFF. V and J are TRBV3-1 and TRBJ2-2; no firm D call. V was pared by 3 bases and J by 5 bases, with 7 bases between. Germline V gives CDR1 LGHDT, CDR2 YNNKEL (reference sequence). The CDR3 runs to 13 residues.

This clonotype was seen at least ten times. The genes are TRBV6-1 and TRBJ1-6, with D hard to call. Germline-derived CDR1 and CDR2 are MNHNS and SASEGT. The CDR3 has 15 amino acids. Trimming cost V 4 bases and J 7 bases, with 14 bases left between them. The CDR3 protein is CASSVGGYENSPLHF. The CDR3 nucleotides read TGTGCCAGCAGTGTAGGAGGGTATGAGAATTCACCCCTCCACTTT.

The chain employs TRBV30 and TRBJ1-2; D is unclear. The V and J ends lost 2 bases and 4 bases respectively, with 5 bases between them. Germline CDR1 reads GTSNPN; CDR2 reads SVGIG (reference sequence). The length of the CDR3 is 11 residues. The CDR3 nucleotides are TGTGCCTGGAGTCTGGCCTATGGCTACACCTTC. This translates into CAWSLAYGYTF.

Worth noting for this clonotype: At one end the junction does not follow the germline gene, possibly because of a read error. DNA of the CDR3: TGCGCCAGCAGCGCCGGACAGGACCAGACCCTTTATGGCTACGCCTTC. Translation: CASSAGQDQTLYGYAF. V usage is TRBV5-1 and J usage is TRBJ1-2; 7 nucleotides match TRBD1. Germline CDR1 SGHRS, CDR2 YFSETQ. The CDR3 is made up of 16 amino acids. The full variable domain, with the rest looked up from reference TRBV5-1 and TRBJ1-2, is KAGVTQTPRYLIKTRGQQVTLSCSPISGHRSVSWYQQTPGQGLQFLFEYFSETQRNKGNFPGRFSGRQFSNSRSEMNVSTLELGDSALYLCASSAGQDQTLYGYAFGSGTRLTVV.

This clonotype came up many times. V gene TRBV7-9 combines with J gene TRBJ2-5; D is unresolved. Germline loops: CDR1 SEHNR, CDR2 FQNEAQ (reference sequence). The CDR3 extends over 13 amino acids. V lost 5 bases to trimming and J lost 5 bases, with 12 bases between them. CDR3 region: CASSRKESETQYF. DNA of the CDR3: TGTGCCAGCAGCAGAAAGGAAAGTGAGACCCAGTACTTC.

This clonotype showed up many times. The V and J genes are TRBV18 and TRBJ1-1, with 8 bases fitting TRBD1. This CDR3 has 15 amino acids. J lost 4 bases, V lost 0 bases, and 4 bases had no gene match. In germline, CDR1 is KGHSH, CDR2 LQKENI. The CDR3: CASSPPPTGVTEAFF. Written as DNA, the CDR3 is TGTGCCAGCTCACCACCTCCGACAGGGGTCACTGAAGCTTTCTTT.

V is TRBV4-1 and J is TRBJ1-6; D gene uncertain. V was pared by 0 bases and J by 10 bases, with 13 bases between. The CDR3 consists of 15 residues. Per germline, CDR1 MGHRA and CDR2 YSYEKL. This CDR3 is CASSQERRAGSPLHF. In DNA form, the CDR3 reads TGCGCCAGCAGCCAAGAGAGGAGGGCAGGCTCACCCCTCCACTTT.

This clonotype was observed at least ten times. This chain joins TRBV12-3 or TRBV12-4 and TRBJ1-1; the match to TRBD1 covers 7 bases. Trimming at V came to 3 bases and at J to 0 bases, leaving 1 base not matched to a gene. The CDR3 contains 14 residues. The CDR3 is CASSFGTVNTEAFF. CDR3 in DNA: TGTGCCAGCAGTTTTGGGACAGTGAACACTGAAGCTTTCTTT.

The table lists this clonotype with a count of one. Just one base apart from a much larger clone, this may be a read error. The rearrangement uses TRBV5-1 and TRBJ2-1; TRBD2 matches 7 bases. The CDR3 totals 15 residues. Germline assignment: CDR1 SGHRS and CDR2 YFSETQ. The DNA of the CDR3 is TGCGCCAGCAGCTTGGGGCGGGAGTCCTACGATGAGCAGTTCTTC. Translation: CASSLGRESYDEQFF.

This clonotype was seen ten or more times. The V call is TRBV7-9, the J call TRBJ2-2; D not certain. V lost 5 bases and J 1 base, leaving 8 bases between the germline ends. The CDR3 runs to 14 residues. CDR1 is SEHNR and CDR2 is FQNEAQ in the germline V gene (reference sequence). For the CDR3, the DNA is TGTGCCAGCAGCACCACCAAGAACACCGGGGAGCTGTTTTTT. This sequence encodes CASSTTKNTGELFF.

This clonotype was seen repeatedly, ten times or more. This CDR3 reads CASSSLIENTGELFF. For the CDR3, the DNA is TGTGCCAGCAGCTCATTAATTGAGAACACCGGGGAGCTGTTTTTT. The chain is built from TRBV7-6 and TRBJ2-2; D is undetermined. CDR3 length: 15 residues. Per the germline V gene, CDR1 is SGHVS and CDR2 is FNYEAQ. V lost 4 bases, J lost 1 base, and 10 bases lay in between. Together with reference TRBV7-6 and TRBJ2-2, the CDR3 gives the full variable domain: GAGVSQSPRYKVTKRGQDVALRCDPISGHVSLYWYRQALGQGPEFLTYFNYEAQQDKSGLPNDRFSAERPEGSISTLTIQRTEQRDSAMYRCASSSLIENTGELFFGEGSRLTVL.

Details on this clonotype: A single base separates this from a much larger clone, so it may be a read error. V usage is TRBV7-3 and J usage is TRBJ2-5; 13 bases are shared with TRBD2. This CDR3 spans 15 amino acids. V shed 5 bases, J shed 1 base, and the junction held 1 base outside the gene matches. From germline, CDR1 is SGHTA and CDR2 FQGTGA. This CDR3 reads CASSRTSGGQETQYF. CDR3 DNA sequence: TGTGCCAGCAGCCGGACTAGCGGGGGCCAAGAGACCCAGTACTTC.

The gene calls are TRBV6-2 or TRBV6-3 and TRBJ1-1; D might be TRBD1 (5 bases). This CDR3 contains 14 residues. The ends were cut back, 5 bases at V and 6 bases at J, with 16 bases in the middle. Germline assignment: CDR1 MNHEY and CDR2 SVGEGT. Written as DNA, the CDR3 is TGTGCCAGCAGTATGGGACTCCGGGGCCCTGAAGCTTTCTTT. Its translation is CASSMGLRGPEAFF.

This chain connects TRBV19 to TRBJ2-7; a weak D match, TRBD2 (6 bases). CDR1 is LNHDA, CDR2 SQIVND, per germline (reference sequence). V gave up 2 bases and J gave up 6 bases, with 14 bases separating them. This CDR3 has 14 residues. The CDR3 loop reads CASSITGLQAEQYF. CDR3 coding DNA: TGTGCCAGTAGTATAACGGGACTCCAGGCCGAGCAGTACTTC.

The sample holds a few counts of this clonotype. This likely comes from a read error, as the CDR3 has no conserved phenylalanine or tryptophan at its end. This sequence joins TRBV7-6 and TRBJ2-5, with D unclear. V was clipped by 1 base and J by 7 bases, with 7 bases between them. Looked up from germline, CDR1 is SGHVS and CDR2 is FNYEAQ. CDR3 size: 12 residues. CDR3 protein: CASSLGPGTQYL. The CDR3 nucleotides read TGTGCCAGCAGCTTAGGCCCAGGGACCCAGTACCTC.

This clonotype was detected many times. V is TRBV5-1 and J is TRBJ2-3; a weak D match, TRBD2 (6 bases). Trimming pared 0 bases from V and 2 bases from J, leaving 13 bases between. Germline CDR1 reads SGHRS; CDR2 reads YFSETQ. The CDR3 is 16 residues long. CDR3 residues: CASSLEVSGDTDTQYF. The CDR3, as DNA: TGCGCCAGCAGCTTGGAAGTTAGCGGAGACACAGATACGCAGTATTTT.

This clonotype was seen at least ten times. The rearrangement joins TRBV7-8 to TRBJ1-1, with D maybe TRBD1 (5 bases). Germline V gene lookup returns CDR1 SGHVS and CDR2 FQNEAQ. This CDR3 is built from 17 residues. The V end was cut by 5 bases, the J end by 5 bases, with 24 bases between. In nucleotides, the CDR3 is TGTGCCAGCAGCCCGAAGCGGGACCCGGTAGGAAGGACTGAAGCTTTCTTT. Translating it yields CASSPKRDPVGRTEAFF.

This clonotype showed up many times. The chain couples TRBV28 to TRBJ1-2; D call uncertain. V shed 6 bases and J shed 5 bases, with 10 bases lying between them. The length of the CDR3 is 12 residues. Per the germline V gene, CDR1 is MDHEN and CDR2 is SYDVKM. The chain's CDR3 is CASSDIGYGYTF. In DNA, the CDR3 is TGTGCCAGCAGCGATATCGGGTATGGCTACACCTTC.